Shown below are 18 T cell receptor beta chains from a single sample sequenced in a study of blood T cell repertoires in COVID-19. The method was immunoSEQ multiplex PCR; TCRdb's version includes in-frame clones alone and lacks a portion of them. Of around 500,000 clones listed, roughly 90% are singletons. The material sequenced was PBMCs or T cells enriched from blood (not recorded which). The receptors stem from a woman aged 40 to 49 who had recovered from COVID-19.

The chain carries TRBV13 and TRBJ1-1; TRBD1 matches at 9 bases. With 5 bases clipped from V and 0 bases from J, the junction kept 7 bases outside the gene matches. The CDR3 loop spans 16 amino acids. Germline-derived CDR1 and CDR2 are PRHDT and FYEKMQ (reference sequence). DNA of the CDR3: TGTGCCAGCAGCCCCCGGACAGGGGTTATGAACACTGAAGCTTTCTTT. Protein: CASSPRTGVMNTEAFF.

The chain recombines TRBV12-3 or TRBV12-4 with TRBJ2-1, with D possibly matching TRBD2 (6 bases). Trimming cost V 2 bases and J 5 bases, with 7 bases left between them. The CDR3 has 13 amino acids. The CDR3: CASSLTGDNEQFF. In DNA form, the CDR3 reads TGTGCCAGCAGTTTAACGGGAGACAATGAGCAGTTCTTC.

The chain carries TRBV24-1 and TRBJ2-1; 13 positions agree with TRBD2. CDR1 and CDR2 from the germline V gene are KGHDR and SFDVKD. Trimming removed 4 bases from V and 7 bases from J; junction bases left unmatched: 3. The CDR3 is 15 residues long. DNA of the CDR3: TGTGCCACCAGTGAAACTAGCGGGAGGGCTAATGAGCAGTTCTTC. This encodes CATSETSGRANEQFF.

V usage is TRBV6-5 and J usage is TRBJ2-1, with 8 bases matching TRBD1. Germline V CDR1 and CDR2: MNHEY, SVGAGI. Unmatched junction bases numbered 2, after V lost 5 bases and J lost 8 bases. The CDR3 contains 12 residues. The CDR3 region has the DNA TGTGCCAGCAGTATACAGGGGGATGAGCAGTTCTTC. Translation: CASSIQGDEQFF.

V is TRBV15 and J is TRBJ2-1; 8 bases agree with TRBD2. The CDR3 has 18 amino acids. V lost 2 bases to trimming and J lost 6 bases; unmatched junction nucleotides: 15. Germline V gives CDR1 LNHNV, CDR2 YYDKDF (reference sequence). The CDR3 spells CATSRLFIGAGVGNEQFF. CDR3 nucleotide sequence: TGTGCCACCAGCAGACTCTTCATCGGAGCGGGAGTCGGCAATGAGCAGTTCTTC.

V usage is TRBV10-2 and J usage is TRBJ2-3; 12 positions agree with TRBD2. This CDR3 has 14 residues. V dropped 7 bases and J dropped 4; count of bases not matched to a gene: 3. Germline V gene sequence: CDR1 WSHSY, CDR2 SAAADI. In nucleotides, the CDR3 is TGCGCCAGCAAACTAGCGGGAGGTGCAGATACGCAGTATTTT. Protein product: CASKLAGGADTQYF.

The chain links TRBV19 to TRBJ2-7; TRBD2 matches at 9 bases. Trimming removed 3 bases from V and 5 bases from J; junction bases left unmatched: 8. Germline V CDR1 and CDR2: LNHDA, SQIVND (reference sequence). This CDR3 is 15 amino acids long. As DNA, the CDR3 is TGTGCCAGTAGTATGTTAGGCGGGAGGGGCAACGAGCAGTACTTC. Translating it yields CASSMLGGRGNEQYF.

The CDR3 DNA sequence: TGTGCCAGCAGTCGCCAAACAGGGCGCGGTGATCAGCCCCAGCATTTT. Amino acids: CASSRQTGRGDQPQHF. This chain joins TRBV5-8 and TRBJ1-5, with D tentatively TRBD1 (6 bases). V lost 5 bases and J lost 5, with 20 bases in between. The CDR3 length is 16 residues. CDR1 and CDR2 (germline): SGHTS, YDEGEE.

The chain employs TRBV11-2 and TRBJ1-1; D is unclear. From germline, CDR1 is SGHAT and CDR2 FQNNGV. Trimming took off 1 base at V and 6 bases at J, with 12 bases between the two ends. CDR3 length equals 14 residues. The CDR3 DNA is TGTGCCAGCAGCTTAGCGTACGGGAGCCCTGAAGCTTTCTTT. Amino acids: CASSLAYGSPEAFF.

V gene TRBV12-5 combines with J gene TRBJ2-5, with 10 nucleotides matching TRBD2. The ends lost 1 base at V and 3 bases at J; junction bases unmatched: 2. The CDR3 is made up of 15 amino acids. The V gene's germline CDR1 is LGHNT and CDR2 FRNRAP. The CDR3, as DNA: TGTGCTAGTGGTTTGGGAGCGGGAGGGAAAGAGACCCAGTACTTC. Its translation is CASGLGAGGKETQYF.

This chain joins TRBV10-3 and TRBJ2-3, with 9 nucleotides matching TRBD2. The trim removed 4 bases at V and 4 bases at J, leaving 6 bases unmatched. Germline V gives CDR1 ENHRY, CDR2 SYGVKD. This CDR3 has 15 residues. The DNA of the CDR3 is TGTGCCATCAGTGTTGGCGGGAGGGGTGCAGATACGCAGTATTTT. Residues: CAISVGGRGADTQYF.

J is TRBJ1-5 and V is TRBV5-6, with D unclear. The CDR3 loop spans 17 amino acids. Germline-derived CDR1 and CDR2 are SGHDT and YYEEEE. V lost 2 bases and J lost 4, with 19 bases in between. The CDR3 loop is CASSFYRDRERNQPQHF. The CDR3 bases are TGTGCCAGCAGCTTCTACCGGGATCGCGAAAGGAATCAGCCCCAGCATTTT. Complete variable domain (other parts from reference TRBV5-6 and TRBJ1-5): DAGVTQSPTHLIKTRGQQVTLRCSPKSGHDTVSWYQQALGQGPQFIFQYYEEEERQRGNFPDRFSGHQFPNYSSELNVNALLLGDSALYLCASSFYRDRERNQPQHFGDGTRLSIL.

This clone showed up just once. This chain uses TRBV7-2 with TRBJ2-1; 10 bases align to TRBD1. This CDR3 contains 16 residues. With 5 bases clipped from V and 3 bases from J, the junction kept 7 bases outside the gene matches. Germline V gives CDR1 SGHTA, CDR2 FQGNSA. CDR3 amino acids: CASSAGQGLLYNEQFF. Written as DNA, the CDR3 is TGTGCCAGCAGCGCGGGACAGGGGTTACTCTACAATGAGCAGTTCTTC.

This clone was seen only once. The chain combines TRBV10-3 with TRBJ1-2, with a weak D call TRBD1 (5 bases). The CDR3 is 16 residues long. Trimming removed 0 bases at V and 3 bases at J, with 14 bases between. CDR1 and CDR2 (germline): ENHRY, SYGVKD. The CDR3, as DNA: TGTGCCATCAGTGAGTCGAGGGACCCGGGGGACTATGGCTACACCTTC. Translating it yields CAISESRDPGDYGYTF.

This chain connects TRBV20-1 to TRBJ2-5; TRBD2 agrees at 10 bases. Germline loops: CDR1 DFQATT, CDR2 SNEGSKA (reference sequence). The CDR3 consists of 17 residues. Trimming at V came to 3 bases and at J to 1 base, leaving 11 bases not matched to a gene. The CDR3 region is CSASPPGLAGGQETQYF. DNA of the CDR3: TGCAGTGCTAGTCCCCCAGGGTTAGCGGGAGGCCAAGAGACCCAGTACTTC.

V usage is TRBV30 and J usage is TRBJ2-2; tentative D call: TRBD1 (5 bases). Germline V CDR1 and CDR2: GTSNPN, SVGIG (reference sequence). Trimming cost V 4 bases and J 4 bases, with 10 bases left between them. The CDR3 is 13 amino acids. This CDR3 reads CAWNRGFTGELFF. The CDR3 DNA is TGTGCCTGGAATAGGGGCTTCACCGGGGAGCTGTTTTTT.

The chain joins TRBV4-2 to TRBJ2-6; 7 positions match TRBD1. The length of the CDR3 is 19 residues. Germline V gene lookup returns CDR1 LGHNA and CDR2 YNFKEQ. V gave up 4 bases and J gave up 0 bases; unmatched junction bases: 12. CDR3 loop: CASSPTSTGSHSGANVLTF. CDR3 coding DNA: TGTGCCAGCAGCCCCACCTCGACAGGGAGCCACTCTGGGGCCAACGTCCTGACTTTC.

CDR3 residues: CASSVIQGNTGELFF. The DNA of the CDR3 is TGTGCCAGCAGTGTTATACAGGGCAACACCGGGGAGCTGTTTTTT. The chain recombines TRBV6-4 with TRBJ2-2; D is perhaps TRBD1 (6 bases). The CDR3 extends over 15 amino acids. Germline CDR1 MRHNA, CDR2 SNTAGT. Trimming stripped 4 bases from V and 2 bases from J, with 11 bases between.